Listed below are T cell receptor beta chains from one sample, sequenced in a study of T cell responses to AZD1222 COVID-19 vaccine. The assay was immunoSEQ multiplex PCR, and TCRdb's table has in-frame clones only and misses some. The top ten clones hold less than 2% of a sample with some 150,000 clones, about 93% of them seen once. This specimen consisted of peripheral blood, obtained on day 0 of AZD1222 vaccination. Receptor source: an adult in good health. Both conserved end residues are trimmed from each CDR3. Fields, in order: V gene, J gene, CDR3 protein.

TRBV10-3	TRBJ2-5	ATLLPGGGETQY
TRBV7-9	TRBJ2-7	ASSLERTDEQY
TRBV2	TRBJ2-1	ASLLQRGNEQF
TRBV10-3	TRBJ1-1	AISEAPDTEAF
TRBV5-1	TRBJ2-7	ASRPGQGADEQY
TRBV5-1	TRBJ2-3	ASSLLAGYTDTQY
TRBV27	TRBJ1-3	ASSPGQGSFPGNTIY
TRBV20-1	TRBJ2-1	SASKRGGLGSYNEQF
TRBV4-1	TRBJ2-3	ASSQEGPATFTDTQY
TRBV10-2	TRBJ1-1	ASSESAGHQNTEAF
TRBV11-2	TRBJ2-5	ASSFEEETQY
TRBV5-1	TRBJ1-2	ASSSGDTRSYGYT
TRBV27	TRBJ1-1	ASSSLGQGRTEAF
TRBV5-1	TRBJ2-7	ASSLVGGHEQY
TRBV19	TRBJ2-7	ASKGRLDPYEQY
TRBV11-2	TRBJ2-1	ASSPARTSVNEQF
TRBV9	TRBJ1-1	ASSVDRGSYTEAF
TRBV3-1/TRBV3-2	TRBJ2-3	ASSQAGDTDTQY
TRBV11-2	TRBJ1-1	ASSTPGRTEAF
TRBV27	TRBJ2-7	ASTPIGGLYEQY
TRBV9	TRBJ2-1	ASSRTGANYNEQF
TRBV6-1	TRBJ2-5	ASSEGTTSVETQY
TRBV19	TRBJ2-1	ASSISANEQF
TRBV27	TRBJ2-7	ASRAPGSYEQY
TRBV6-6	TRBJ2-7	ASRGRDRGDEQY
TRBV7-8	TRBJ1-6	ASSLTTAMSSYNSPLH
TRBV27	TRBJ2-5	ASSPPSRGRETQY
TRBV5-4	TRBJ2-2	ASSGPGLAGTNTGELF
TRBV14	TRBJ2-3	ASSQGTTDTQY
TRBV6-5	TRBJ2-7	ASSYQAGGSYEQY
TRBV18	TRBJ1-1	ASSLSDSHTEAF
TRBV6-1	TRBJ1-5	ASSEVVDRKYSNQPQH
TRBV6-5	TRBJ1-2	ASSYVRSSGYT
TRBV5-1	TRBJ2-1	ASSLAGLAGANEQF
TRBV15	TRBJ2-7	ATSRDRLGLLSSYEQY
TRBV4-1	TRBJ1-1	ASSHDRGRWTEAF
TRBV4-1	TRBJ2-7	ASSQGEHYEQY
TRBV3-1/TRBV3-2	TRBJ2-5	ASSLLAEETQY
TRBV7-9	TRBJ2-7	ASSPKRSYEQY
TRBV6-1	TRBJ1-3	ASSERTGGLYTIY
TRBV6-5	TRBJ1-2	ASSYRDTNYGYT
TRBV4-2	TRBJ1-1	ASSQEWAGSVDTEAF
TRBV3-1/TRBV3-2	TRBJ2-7	ASSQTGGSYEQY
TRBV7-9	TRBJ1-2	ASSLRTGDGYT
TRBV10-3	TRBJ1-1	AIRGVLNTEAF
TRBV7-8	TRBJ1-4	ASREFSGTTNEKLF
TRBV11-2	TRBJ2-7	ASSQGTADRYEQY
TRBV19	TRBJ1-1	ASSIGKGRTEAF
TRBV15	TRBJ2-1	ATSREVGLAGVNEQF
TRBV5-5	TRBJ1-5	ASSPTGGESGGYQPQH
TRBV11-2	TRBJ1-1	ASSVTGARDTEAF